The present T cell receptor (beta chain) was sequenced within a study of blood T cell repertoires in COVID-19. Whole-study context: Material from acute and convalescent COVID-19 was sourced from the United States, Italy and Spain. Sample material is recorded as cDNA or gDNA derived from T cells, B-cell-depleted T cells, or PBMCs.

How the authors handled the data: Counts of nucleated cells, estimated from reference gene primer amplification, were obtained. TCRdb's table, derived via immunoSEQ multiplex PCR, lists solely in-frame clones and lacks some. D and trimming were read from the DNA, whereas the V and J calls and clone size are those reported in that table. The data show over 150,000 clones, 80% to 90% seen once. CDR3 length: 12 residues. The ends were cut back, 9 bases at V and 5 bases at J, with 10 bases in the middle. Germline CDR1 is ENHRY and CDR2 is SYGVKD. Sequencing used peripheral blood. The chain recombines TRBV10-3 with TRBJ1-4; no definite D call. The TCR comes from a woman aged 80 or over with acute or convalescent COVID-19. CDR3 sequence: CAIRDFNEKLFF. The CDR3 DNA follows: TGTGCCATACGGGATTTCAATGAAAAACTGTTTTTT.